This TCR beta chain came from a study of blood T cell repertoires in COVID-19 (dated by TCRdb to the early 2020s). Study-level background: The collaborator samples originated in the United States, Italy and Spain and spanned the acute and convalescent phases of COVID-19. The material from the prospective study consisted of cDNA or gDNA derived from T cells, B-cell-depleted T cells, or PBMCs. Deeply sampled blood TCRbeta repertoires from subjects exposed to, actively infected with, or recovered from COVID-19 were included in the dataset. The repertoires were made available in a free public database intended to serve as a resource for research on the immune response to SARS-CoV-2. The samples were drawn from the first 160 participants of the ongoing ImmuneRACE study and from some 1,300 subjects provided by 6 global collaborators. Sample metadata almost always included a de-identified subject ID, COVID-19 status, age in years and sex. Where available, HLA class I and class II types were obtained from metadata supplied by the sample provider rather than from assay-based typing. The investigation overall reported the following: The quantity of clinical and demographic metadata differed by source and by participant and was supplied without curation.

The immunoSEQ Assay, a bias-controlled multiplex PCR, was used to amplify TCRbeta CDR3 regions from genomic DNA. The authors' pipeline ran thus. The number of nucleated cells in each sample was estimated by amplification of reference gene primers within the assay. To quantify the absolute abundance of each unique TCRbeta CDR3 rearrangement, sequence reads were collapsed and filtered. For each sample, productive Simpson clonality was calculated by taking the square root of Simpson's diversity index across productive rearrangements. TCRdb stores this immuneACCESS table with in-frame sequences only. Part of the clones is absent; in the studies checked, under half of the shortfall reflects unresolved V genes, and no reason is known for the rest. D and trimming come from the DNA, and the V and J calls and clone size come from that table. This sample gives 150,000 to 200,000 clones in total; almost 80% of them show up just once. 17% of the sample is taken by the ten largest.

Whole blood was collected in K2EDTA tubes by collaborating institutions according to the institutions' own protocols. For TCRbeta analysis, collaborators shipped samples in one of three forms: frozen whole blood, isolated PBMCs, or DNA extracted from either of those sample types. The junction shows trimming of 7 bases on V and 2 bases on J, plus 18 bases between the germline ends. The germline V gene supplies CDR1 SGHDT and CDR2 YYEEEE. Reading from cysteine to phenylalanine, the CDR3 counts 15 amino acids. The entry retains the CDR3 DNA only, 45 bases that are in frame from base 1. On this clone itself: This clone's antigen is unknown. The input lacks base qualities; no much larger clone sits a single base away.

The sequenced sample consisted of peripheral blood. This chain joins TRBV5-6 to TRBJ1-2; the D segment could be TRBD1, given 5 matching bases. The clonotype was recovered from a man in his fifties or sixties with active or convalescent COVID-19. The DNA sequence is TGTGCCAGCGCCTCCCCCGGAGGGGCGAACTATGGCTACACCTTC. The translation is CASASPGGANYGYTF. The variable domain in full, with residues beyond the CDR3 obtained from the reference TRBV5-6 and TRBJ1-2 genes, is DAGVTQSPTHLIKTRGQQVTLRCSPKSGHDTVSWYQQALGQGPQFIFQYYEEEERQRGNFPDRFSGHQFPNYSSELNVNALLLGDSALYLCASASPGGANYGYTFGSGTRLTVV.